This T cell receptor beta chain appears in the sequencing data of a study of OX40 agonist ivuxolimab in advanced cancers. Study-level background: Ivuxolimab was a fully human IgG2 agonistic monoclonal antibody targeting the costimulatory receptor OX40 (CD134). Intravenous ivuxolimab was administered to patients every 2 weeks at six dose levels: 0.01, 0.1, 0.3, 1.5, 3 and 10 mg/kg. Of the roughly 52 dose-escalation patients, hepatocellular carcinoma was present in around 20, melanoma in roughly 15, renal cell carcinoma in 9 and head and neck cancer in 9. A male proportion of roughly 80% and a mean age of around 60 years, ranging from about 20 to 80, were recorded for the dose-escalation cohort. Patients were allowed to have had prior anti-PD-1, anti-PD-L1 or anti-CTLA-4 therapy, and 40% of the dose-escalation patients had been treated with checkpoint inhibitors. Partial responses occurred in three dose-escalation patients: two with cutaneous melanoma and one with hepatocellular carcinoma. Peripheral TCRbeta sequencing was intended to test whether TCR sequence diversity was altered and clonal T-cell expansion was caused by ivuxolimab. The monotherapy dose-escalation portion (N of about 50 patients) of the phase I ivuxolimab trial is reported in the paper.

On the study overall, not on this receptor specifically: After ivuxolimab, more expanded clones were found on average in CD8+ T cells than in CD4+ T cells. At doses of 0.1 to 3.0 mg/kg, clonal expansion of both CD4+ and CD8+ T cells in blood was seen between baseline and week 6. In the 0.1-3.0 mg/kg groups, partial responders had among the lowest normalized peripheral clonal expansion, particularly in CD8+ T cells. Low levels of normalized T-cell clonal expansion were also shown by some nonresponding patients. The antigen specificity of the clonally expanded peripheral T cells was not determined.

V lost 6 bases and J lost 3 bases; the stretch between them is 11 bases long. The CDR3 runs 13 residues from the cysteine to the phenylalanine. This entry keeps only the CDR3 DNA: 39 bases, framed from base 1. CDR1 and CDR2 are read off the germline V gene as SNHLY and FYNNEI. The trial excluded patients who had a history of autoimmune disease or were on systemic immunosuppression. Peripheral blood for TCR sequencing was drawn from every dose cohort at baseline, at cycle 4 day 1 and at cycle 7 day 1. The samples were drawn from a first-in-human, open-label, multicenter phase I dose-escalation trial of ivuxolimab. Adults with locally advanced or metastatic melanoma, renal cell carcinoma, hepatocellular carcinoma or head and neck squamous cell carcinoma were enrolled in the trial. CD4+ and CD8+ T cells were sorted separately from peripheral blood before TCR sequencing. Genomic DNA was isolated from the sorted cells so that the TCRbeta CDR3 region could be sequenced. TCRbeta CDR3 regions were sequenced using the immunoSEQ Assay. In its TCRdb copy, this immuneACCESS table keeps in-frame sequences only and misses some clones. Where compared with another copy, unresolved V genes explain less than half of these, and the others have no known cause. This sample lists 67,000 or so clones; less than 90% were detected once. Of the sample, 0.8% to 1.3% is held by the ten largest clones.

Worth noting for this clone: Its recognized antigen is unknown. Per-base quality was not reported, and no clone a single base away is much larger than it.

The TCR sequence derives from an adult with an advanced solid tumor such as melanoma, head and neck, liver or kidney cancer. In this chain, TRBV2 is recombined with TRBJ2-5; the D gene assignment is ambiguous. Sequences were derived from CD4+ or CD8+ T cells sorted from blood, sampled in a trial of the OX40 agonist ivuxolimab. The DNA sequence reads TGTGCCAGCAGGTGGTCCCAAGAAGAGACCCAGTACTTC. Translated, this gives CASRWSQEETQYF.